This TCR beta chain comes out of a study of T cell repertoires in cytomegalovirus infection. Study background: It can be stated that public TCR beta signatures indicated CMV infection as well as a matching HLA type.

V shed 0 bases, J shed 8 bases, and the junction held 6 bases outside the gene matches. Germline V gene sequence: CDR1 MNHEY, CDR2 SVGAGI. The CDR3 is 15 residues long. As to this clonotype: Antigen unknown.

A single record per CDR3 protein comes from TCRdb applying MiXCR to the reads. The sample lists roughly 500,000 distinct CDR3 sequences, 30% to 40% occurring once. The input for sequencing was cultured PBMCs, taken from culture after CMV antigen stimulation. This receptor was taken from a human donor in good health (CMV status not recorded). Some clones in this sample may be carry-over from other donors' samples. The rearrangement uses TRBV6-5 and TRBJ2-1; TRBD2 matches 8 bases. The CDR3: CASSYSIAGPYEQFF. In DNA form, the CDR3 reads TGTGCCAGCAGTTACTCAATAGCGGGACCGTATGAGCAGTTCTTC.